One sample yielded the 9 T cell receptor beta chains listed below, sequenced in a study of blood T cell repertoires in COVID-19. The assay was immunoSEQ multiplex PCR, and TCRdb's table has in-frame clones only and misses some. This table holds roughly 220,000 clones, 80% to 85% found once. Source material: PBMCs or T cells enriched from blood (not recorded which). These receptors were collected from a woman in her 40s who had recovered from COVID-19.

The V call is TRBV27, the J call TRBJ1-1, with D maybe TRBD1 (5 bases). The CDR3 extends over 13 amino acids. The V gene's germline CDR1 is MNHEY and CDR2 SMNVEV (reference sequence). V lost 8 bases, J lost 5 bases, and 15 bases lay in between. CDR3 sequence reads: CASRGTGRTEAFF. The CDR3 bases are TGTGCCAGCCGGGGGACGGGTCGTACTGAAGCTTTCTTT.

Here the CDR3 reads CASSWLGGPNTEAFF. In nucleotides, the CDR3 is TGTGCCAGTAGTTGGCTGGGGGGGCCGAACACTGAAGCTTTCTTT. The J gene is TRBJ1-1, the V gene TRBV19; D might be TRBD1 (6 bases). The CDR3 runs 15 residues. V dropped 5 bases and J dropped 1 base, with 14 bases sitting between them. Germline V gives CDR1 LNHDA, CDR2 SQIVND (reference sequence).

This CDR3 is CASSVDVANYGYTF. The DNA of the CDR3 is TGTGCCAGCAGCGTAGATGTAGCTAACTATGGCTACACCTTC. J is TRBJ1-2 and V is TRBV9; D unresolved. This CDR3 contains 14 residues. Trimming removed 0 bases at V and 0 bases at J, with 6 bases between. Germline CDR1 SGDLS, CDR2 YYNGEE.

This chain connects TRBV13 to TRBJ1-2; D possibly corresponds to TRBD1 (5 bases). This CDR3 is built from 14 residues. V dropped 2 bases and J dropped 1 base, with 8 bases sitting between them. Germline values: CDR1 PRHDT, CDR2 FYEKMQ (reference sequence). CDR3 DNA sequence: TGTGCCAGCAGCTTAAGGGGAATTAACTATGGCTACACCTTC. This translates into CASSLRGINYGYTF.

CDR3 nucleotides: TGCGCCAGCAGTGCATTAACTAGCGGGAGCTACGAGCAGTACGTC. As protein: CASSALTSGSYEQYV. The rearrangement joins TRBV10-2 to TRBJ2-7; 11 positions agree with TRBD2. The germline gives CDR1 WSHSY, CDR2 SAAADI. V shed 4 bases and J 3 bases; nucleotides not matched to a gene: 5. The CDR3 sequence is 15 residues long.

The V and J genes are TRBV7-2 and TRBJ2-2; unclear D gene. CDR1 SGHTA and CDR2 FQGNSA come from the germline V gene. CDR3 length: 13 residues. V shed 1 base and J shed 6 bases, with 6 bases lying between them. CDR3 coding DNA: TGTGCCAGCAGCTTAGTTTCCGCCGGGGAGCTGTTTTTT. This translates into CASSLVSAGELFF.

The rearrangement uses TRBV11-2 and TRBJ1-6; TRBD1 might be the D (5 bases). V dropped 0 bases and J dropped 6 bases, with 9 bases sitting between them. Germline V gene lookup returns CDR1 SGHAT and CDR2 FQNNGV. This CDR3 region has 15 residues. CDR3 amino acids: CASSLEGQFNSPLHF. The CDR3 DNA reads TGTGCCAGCAGCTTAGAGGGGCAGTTTAATTCACCCCTCCACTTT.

The V call is TRBV24-1, the J call TRBJ2-7; possibly TRBD1 for D (5 bases). Germline V lookup: CDR1 KGHDR, CDR2 SFDVKD. CDR3 size: 12 residues. Trimming stripped 7 bases from V and 6 bases from J, with 12 bases between. CDR3 loop: CATRGHGVEQYF. As DNA, the CDR3 is TGTGCCACCAGAGGACACGGAGTCGAGCAGTACTTC.

The genes are TRBV10-3 and TRBJ1-1; 9 bases are a match to TRBD1. Per germline, CDR1 ENHRY and CDR2 SYGVKD. V lost 10 bases and J lost 5; bases outside the gene matches: 11. This CDR3 region has 14 residues. CDR3 DNA sequence: TGTGCCACCGGGACAGGGATGGGACAGACTGAAGCTTTCTTT. Amino acids: CATGTGMGQTEAFF.